This entry concerns a single T cell receptor (beta chain). Its antigen is undetermined. The CDR3 extends over 14 amino acids. Germline CDR1 and CDR2: SGHNT and YENEEA. V lost 1 base and J lost 3, with 10 bases in between. This sample was included in a study of cytomegalovirus exposure and HLA in healthy donors. Findings and caveats of the study: Sequencing had likely introduced a cluster of highly shared sequence variants as an artifact.

The PCR ran on 60 Vbeta and 13 Jbeta primers. Measured with immunoSEQ multiplex PCR; TCRdb has only the in-frame clones, and not every one. The sample shows about 140,000 clones, and 2% to 3% sits with its ten largest clones. The chain employs TRBV11-3 and TRBJ2-7; D is undetermined. This receptor was taken from a man aged 35-49 years in good health and CMV-seronegative. Sequenced sample: PBMCs. The CDR3, as DNA: TGTGCCAGCAGCTTAGGTCCAGTCAGCTACGAGCAGTACTTC. Translation: CASSLGPVSYEQYF.